The 32 T cell receptor beta chains presented below share a single source sample, sequenced in a study of cytomegalovirus exposure and HLA in healthy donors. The PCR used 60 Vbeta and 13 Jbeta primers. The method was immunoSEQ multiplex PCR; TCRdb's version includes in-frame clones alone and lacks a portion of them. The data hold 140,000 or so clones, with around 90% observed a single time. Sequenced material: PBMCs. The source of these receptors is a woman aged 40 to 49 in good health and CMV-seronegative.

This rearrangement joins TRBV6-5 to TRBJ2-7, with a tentative D call TRBD2 (6 bases). The length of the CDR3 is 13 residues. Trimming took 8 bases from V and 7 from J, leaving 18 bases between them. Looked up from germline, CDR1 is MNHEY and CDR2 is SVGAGI. In DNA form, the CDR3 reads TGTGCCAGCGGACGGGACTCCACGGGGGAGCAGTACTTC. Translation gives CASGRDSTGEQYF.

The chain combines TRBV5-4 with TRBJ1-1, with 7 positions matching TRBD1. Germline V gene sequence: CDR1 SGHNT, CDR2 YYREEE (reference sequence). V dropped 0 bases and J dropped 4; count of bases not matched to a gene: 6. CDR3 length: 15 residues. The CDR3 region has the DNA TGTGCCAGCAGCTTGGAAGGGGGCGGAGGCACTGAAGCTTTCTTT. It codes for CASSLEGGGGTEAFF. The variable domain in full, completed from reference TRBV5-4 and TRBJ1-1, reads ETGVTQSPTHLIKTRGQQVTLRCSSQSGHNTVSWYQQALGQGPQFIFQYYREEENGRGNFPPRFSGLQFPNYSSELNVNALELDDSALYLCASSLEGGGGTEAFFGQGTRLTVV.

The chain carries TRBV19 and TRBJ2-1, with D maybe TRBD2 (6 bases). Germline CDR1 is LNHDA and CDR2 is SQIVND (reference sequence). The CDR3 spans 13 residues. Between the trimmed V and J ends, which lost 7 bases and 7 bases, there was a span of 14 bases. CDR3 coding DNA: TGTGCCAGTAAGGTCCACAGCGGGAATGAGCAGTTCTTC. Amino acids: CASKVHSGNEQFF. Together with reference TRBV19 and TRBJ2-1, the CDR3 gives the full variable domain: DGGITQSPKYLFRKEGQNVTLSCEQNLNHDAMYWYRQDPGQGLRLIYYSQIVNDFQKGDIAEGYSVSREKKESFPLTVTSAQKNPTAFYLCASKVHSGNEQFFGPGTRLTVL.

V usage is TRBV19 and J usage is TRBJ2-5, with unresolved D. The end of the DNA aligns better with TRBJ2-7, so the J call may be wrong. Germline CDR1 LNHDA, CDR2 SQIVND (reference sequence). The CDR3 consists of 14 residues. The CDR3 protein is CASSLGASHYEQYF. CDR3 bases: TGTGCCAGTAGTTTAGGTGCAAGTCACTACGAGCAGTACTTC.

The V and J genes are TRBV5-1 and TRBJ2-3; 7 bases align to TRBD2. The junction had 8 bases not matched to a gene; V was cut back by 1 base and J by 6 bases. There are 15 residues in the CDR3. CDR1 and CDR2 from the germline V gene are SGHRS and YFSETQ. The CDR3 bases are TGCGCCAGCAGCTTGCAAAGCGGGACGGACGATACGCAGTATTTT. Protein: CASSLQSGTDDTQYF.

The rearrangement joins TRBV11-3 to TRBJ1-1; no clear D. This CDR3 comprises 14 residues. V was clipped by 5 bases and J by 1 base, with 11 bases between them. Germline V CDR1 and CDR2: SGHNT, YENEEA. The CDR3 is CASSPVGENTEAFF. The CDR3 nucleotides are TGTGCCAGCAGCCCCGTGGGCGAGAACACTGAAGCTTTCTTT.

V gene TRBV7-2 combines with J gene TRBJ2-1; 11 bases are shared with TRBD2. Germline CDR1 and CDR2: SGHTA and FQGNSA. V lost 5 bases, J lost 4 bases, and 4 bases stayed unmatched. The CDR3 sequence is 15 residues long. The CDR3 sequence is CASSPGLAAYNEQFF. The CDR3, as DNA: TGTGCCAGCAGCCCGGGACTAGCGGCATACAATGAGCAGTTCTTC.

The rearrangement uses TRBV7-9 and TRBJ2-7, with TRBD2 matching 8 bases. Germline V gene sequence: CDR1 SEHNR, CDR2 FQNEAQ (reference sequence). This CDR3 region has 15 residues. J was trimmed by 2 bases and V by 5 bases; bases with no gene match: 8. The CDR3 nucleotides are TGTGCCAGCAGCCCCCAAAGCGGGAGTGCCTACGAGCAGTACTTC. Protein product: CASSPQSGSAYEQYF. Complete variable domain (other parts from reference TRBV7-9 and TRBJ2-7): DTGVSQNPRHKITKRGQNVTFRCDPISEHNRLYWYRQTLGQGPEFLTYFQNEAQLEKSRLLSDRFSAERPKGSFSTLEIQRTEQGDSAMYLCASSPQSGSAYEQYFGPGTRLTVT.

The chain uses TRBV4-2 and TRBJ2-7, with 14 bases aligning to TRBD2. Looked up from germline, CDR1 is LGHNA and CDR2 is YNFKEQ. The CDR3 is 19 residues long. J was trimmed by 0 bases and V by 0 bases; bases with no gene match: 7. The DNA for the CDR3 is TGTGCCAGCAGCCAAGAACAGGGACTAGCGGGAGTGGGCTCCTACGAGCAGTACTTC. Its protein product is CASSQEQGLAGVGSYEQYF.

This sequence joins TRBV25-1 and TRBJ2-7; 10 bases line up with TRBD1. CDR1 MGHDK and CDR2 SYGVNS come from the germline V gene. V shed 3 bases, J shed 3 bases, and the junction held 8 bases outside the gene matches. This CDR3 is 16 amino acids long. Here the CDR3 reads CASSESPGQGNYEQYF. CDR3 coding DNA: TGTGCCAGCAGTGAGTCACCGGGACAGGGGAACTACGAGCAGTACTTC.

The chain couples TRBV29-1 to TRBJ1-1; D may be TRBD1 (6 bases). From germline, CDR1 is SQVTM and CDR2 ANQGSEA. With 5 bases removed from V and 9 bases from J, the gap between germline ends came to 13 bases. The CDR3 runs to 11 residues. The CDR3, as DNA: TGCAGCGTTTTACAGGGCAGAAAAGCTTTCTTT. Translation gives CSVLQGRKAFF.

The chain combines TRBV4-2 with TRBJ1-5; unclear D gene. CDR1 is LGHNA and CDR2 is YNFKEQ in the germline V gene. Between the trimmed V and J ends, which lost 0 bases and 5 bases, there was a span of 11 bases. The CDR3 is 15 residues long. CDR3 bases: TGTGCCAGCAGCCAAGACCCGGGGTTGGATCAGCCCCAGCATTTT. It codes for CASSQDPGLDQPQHF.

This chain uses TRBV2 with TRBJ2-3, with D hard to call. Germline CDR1 and CDR2: SNHLY and FYNNEI. CDR3 length equals 16 residues. The V end lost 4 bases, the J end lost 2 bases, and 16 bases lay between the germline ends. CDR3: CASSVSTLSDTDTQYF. The CDR3 nucleotides are TGTGCCAGCAGTGTGTCTACCCTTTCCGACACAGATACGCAGTATTTT.

This chain joins TRBV6-1 and TRBJ1-1, with no clear D. Trimming removed 7 bases at V and 3 bases at J, with 18 bases between. This CDR3 is 15 amino acids long. CDR1 and CDR2 (germline): MNHNS, SASEGT. The CDR3 coding sequence is TGTGCCAGCACGGGGTCGACCGCTGGGCACACTGAAGCTTTCTTT. Translating it yields CASTGSTAGHTEAFF.

V and J are TRBV7-3 and TRBJ2-2; D perhaps matches TRBD1 (6 bases). The germline CDR1 and CDR2 sequences are SGHTA and FQGTGA. V lost 5 bases, J lost 1 base, and 11 bases lay in between. The CDR3 runs 15 residues. The CDR3 DNA follows: TGTGCCAGCAGCCAGGGACATTGGAACACCGGGGAGCTGTTTTTT. It encodes CASSQGHWNTGELFF.

V and J are TRBV5-4 and TRBJ2-2; TRBD2 might be the D (6 bases). V shed 4 bases and J shed 5 bases, with 18 bases lying between them. The CDR3 contains 16 residues. Germline V gene sequence: CDR1 SGHNT, CDR2 YYREEE (reference sequence). This CDR3 is CASSLRFRERTGELFF. The CDR3 DNA reads TGTGCCAGCAGCCTACGTTTTCGGGAGCGGACCGGGGAGCTGTTTTTT.

The chain is built from TRBV28 and TRBJ2-7; perhaps TRBD2 as D (6 bases). Trimming stripped 2 bases from V and 5 bases from J, with 22 bases between. CDR1 and CDR2 (germline): MDHEN, SYDVKM. There are 17 residues in the CDR3. CDR3 residues: CASSLSGLSSSGNEQYF. Here the CDR3 DNA reads TGTGCCAGCAGTTTAAGCGGGCTTTCGAGCAGTGGCAACGAGCAGTACTTC.

The chain uses TRBV27 and TRBJ2-5; tentative D call: TRBD2 (5 bases). Trimming left V 7 bases short and J 5 bases short, with 11 bases between. Germline V gives CDR1 MNHEY, CDR2 SMNVEV (reference sequence). CDR3 length: 12 residues. CDR3 residues: CASTRAPETQYF. Written as DNA, the CDR3 is TGTGCCAGCACGAGGGCCCCGGAGACCCAGTACTTC.

This chain connects TRBV5-1 to TRBJ2-5, with 8 bases lining up with TRBD2. CDR3 length equals 15 residues. Germline values: CDR1 SGHRS, CDR2 YFSETQ. The V segment lost 0 bases and the J segment 5 bases; nucleotides outside the gene matches: 6. CDR3 residues: CASSLALSGIETQYF. The CDR3, as DNA: TGCGCCAGCAGCTTGGCCCTTAGCGGGATTGAGACCCAGTACTTC.

V gene TRBV9 combines with J gene TRBJ2-5; the match to TRBD2 covers 8 bases. The DNA end is a closer match to TRBJ2-7, so the J assignment may be wrong. This CDR3 region has 16 residues. Germline V gene data show CDR1 as SGDLS and CDR2 as YYNGEE. The CDR3 protein is CASSVAAVAGTYEQYF. As DNA, the CDR3 is TGTGCCAGCAGCGTAGCTGCGGTAGCGGGGACCTACGAGCAGTACTTC.

V is TRBV10-1 and J is TRBJ2-3, with TRBD2 identical over 8 bases. J was trimmed by 3 bases and V by 0 bases; bases with no gene match: 2. CDR1 is WNHNN and CDR2 is SYGVQD in the germline V gene (reference sequence). The CDR3 has 15 residues. For the CDR3, the DNA is TGCGCCAGCAGTGAGTCTTCTAGCGGGACAGATACGCAGTATTTT. The encoded protein is CASSESSSGTDTQYF.

The CDR3 sequence is CASSFRVNTDTQYF. The CDR3 DNA follows: TGTGCCAGCAGCTTCAGGGTGAACACAGATACGCAGTATTTT. This rearrangement joins TRBV7-9 to TRBJ2-3, with a weak D call TRBD1 (5 bases). V lost 3 bases and J 2 bases, leaving 9 bases between the germline ends. There are 14 residues in the CDR3. Germline CDR1 and CDR2: SEHNR and FQNEAQ (reference sequence).

This clone occurred a few times. The V gene is TRBV10-1, the J gene TRBJ2-7, with 8 bases identical to TRBD2. The length of the CDR3 is 13 residues. V gave up 7 bases and J gave up 4 bases; unmatched junction bases: 6. CDR1 and CDR2 from the germline V gene are WNHNN and SYGVQD (reference sequence). The CDR3 spells CASTSSGSYEQYF. Written as DNA, the CDR3 is TGCGCCAGCACGAGCAGCGGGAGTTACGAGCAGTACTTC.

The CDR3, as DNA: TGTGCCAGCAGGGGGGTGGGACAGAACACCGGGGAGCTGTTTTTT. Protein sequence: CASRGVGQNTGELFF. The chain uses TRBV7-8 and TRBJ2-2; a weak D match, TRBD1 (6 bases). Trimming left V 6 bases short and J 1 base short, with 12 bases between. This CDR3 is 15 amino acids long. CDR1 is SGHVS and CDR2 is FQNEAQ in the germline V gene.

This clone was seen once. This chain links TRBV30 with TRBJ2-4, with D possibly being TRBD1 (5 bases). In germline, CDR1 is GTSNPN, CDR2 SVGIG (reference sequence). Trimming stripped 1 base from V and 7 bases from J, with 8 bases between. This CDR3 region has 12 residues. This CDR3 is CAWSGGANIQYF. CDR3 bases: TGTGCCTGGAGTGGGGGCGCCAACATTCAGTACTTC.

This rearrangement joins TRBV7-9 to TRBJ2-7; 10 nucleotides line up with TRBD1. V lost 6 bases and J lost 5; bases outside the gene matches: 16. This CDR3 has 17 residues. Germline V gene data show CDR1 as SEHNR and CDR2 as FQNEAQ (reference sequence). CDR3 nucleotide sequence: TGTGCCAGCAGTCCCCCAACCTCTCGACAGGGGGCCCACGAGCAGTACTTC. It specifies CASSPPTSRQGAHEQYF.

V and J are TRBV5-4 and TRBJ2-3; 12 positions match TRBD2. The CDR3 extends over 16 amino acids. Germline V CDR1 and CDR2: SGHNT, YYREEE (reference sequence). Trimming cost V 1 base and J 5 bases; bases outside gene matches: 5. CDR3 DNA: TGTGCCAGCAGCTTGAGGCTAGCGGGAGGGCAAGATACGCAGTATTTT. Translation gives CASSLRLAGGQDTQYF.

This chain joins TRBV28 and TRBJ1-2; possible D gene TRBD1, 6 bases. The germline gives CDR1 MDHEN, CDR2 SYDVKM. Between the trimmed V and J ends, which lost 2 bases and 8 bases, there was a span of 15 bases. The CDR3 extends over 14 amino acids. The CDR3 coding sequence is TGTGCCAGCAGTTTAAGGGGGGGGTCTTTCGGCTACACCTTC. It translates to CASSLRGGSFGYTF.

This chain joins TRBV5-1 and TRBJ2-5; 10 bases line up with TRBD1. The germline V gene encodes CDR1 SGHRS and CDR2 YFSETQ. Trimming removed 0 bases from V and 3 bases from J; junction bases left unmatched: 2. This CDR3 is built from 15 residues. CDR3 sequence (DNA): TGCGCCAGCAGCTTGGTCGGGACAGGGGAAGAGACCCAGTACTTC. Amino acid sequence: CASSLVGTGEETQYF.

The V and J genes are TRBV5-4 and TRBJ2-1, with 11 bases aligning to TRBD2. V was clipped by 1 base and J by 7 bases; unmatched bases: 7. The CDR3 is made up of 16 amino acids. Germline CDR1 reads SGHNT; CDR2 reads YYREEE (reference sequence). The CDR3 is CASSLFGLAGGNEQFF. Here the CDR3 DNA reads TGTGCCAGCAGCTTGTTTGGTCTAGCGGGAGGAAATGAGCAGTTCTTC. Full variable domain (remainder filled in from reference TRBV5-4 and TRBJ2-1): ETGVTQSPTHLIKTRGQQVTLRCSSQSGHNTVSWYQQALGQGPQFIFQYYREEENGRGNFPPRFSGLQFPNYSSELNVNALELDDSALYLCASSLFGLAGGNEQFFGPGTRLTVL.

The V gene is TRBV2, the J gene TRBJ1-1, with D unresolved. This CDR3 region has 13 residues. CDR1 is SNHLY and CDR2 is FYNNEI in the germline V gene. The V end was cut by 6 bases, the J end by 2 bases, with 10 bases between. The chain's CDR3 is CASRVQVNTEAFF. The DNA of the CDR3 is TGTGCCAGCAGAGTACAAGTAAACACTGAAGCTTTCTTT.

The chain recombines TRBV27 with TRBJ1-2; tentative D call: TRBD1 (6 bases). The ends were cut back, 8 bases at V and 4 bases at J, with 14 bases in the middle. The CDR3 contains 13 residues. Germline values: CDR1 MNHEY, CDR2 SMNVEV (reference sequence). The chain's CDR3 is CASGRAGVYGYTF. CDR3 nucleotide sequence: TGTGCCAGCGGGAGGGCAGGGGTCTATGGCTACACCTTC.